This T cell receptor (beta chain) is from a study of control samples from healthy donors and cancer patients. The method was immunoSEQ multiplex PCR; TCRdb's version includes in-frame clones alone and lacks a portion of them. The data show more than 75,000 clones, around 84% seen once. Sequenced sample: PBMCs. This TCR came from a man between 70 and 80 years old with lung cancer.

CDR3: CASSPGQAQETQYF. CDR3 nucleotide sequence: TGTGCCAGCAGCCCGGGACAGGCACAAGAGACCCAGTACTTC. The rearrangement links TRBV5-8 to TRBJ2-5; TRBD1 matches 8 bases. The V gene end was trimmed by 4 bases and the J gene end by 2 bases; junction bases not matched to a gene: 4. Germline assignment: CDR1 SGHTS and CDR2 YDEGEE. This CDR3 contains 14 residues.